The T cell receptor beta chain under discussion was sequenced for a study of T cells in women clearing cervical HPV infection. Study background: Cases were women with histologically confirmed HPV16-related CIN3 or worse, including a couple of invasive cancers. For cases, blood was sampled a median around 150 days after lesion detection, interquartile range about 90 to 200 days.

Germline loops: CDR1 SNHLY, CDR2 FYNNEI. The CDR3 loop spans 16 amino acids. V dropped 7 bases and J dropped 5; count of bases not matched to a gene: 15. Remarks on this clone: Antigen unknown. The read is 3 residues too short to cover the CDR3 end, so that end is filled in from the germline J gene.

Measured with immunoSEQ multiplex PCR; TCRdb has only the in-frame clones, and not every one. Its table lists about 12,000 clones. General study points: TRBV6-7 relative abundance averaged roughly 0.1% in cases and 0.15% to 0.2% in controls.

This receptor was identified in a woman between 18 and 69 years old with a cervical HPV16 infection that either progressed to CIN3+ or cleared (not recorded which). Sequencing was done on a sample of blood buffy coat. This chain connects TRBV2 to TRBJ1-1; 8 bases align to TRBD1. CDR3 bases read: TGTGCCAGCACCAAAGAGGGAGACAGGGGAGGAACTGAA. Residues: CASTKEGDRGGTE. The entire CDR3 protein is CASTKEGDRGGTEAFF.